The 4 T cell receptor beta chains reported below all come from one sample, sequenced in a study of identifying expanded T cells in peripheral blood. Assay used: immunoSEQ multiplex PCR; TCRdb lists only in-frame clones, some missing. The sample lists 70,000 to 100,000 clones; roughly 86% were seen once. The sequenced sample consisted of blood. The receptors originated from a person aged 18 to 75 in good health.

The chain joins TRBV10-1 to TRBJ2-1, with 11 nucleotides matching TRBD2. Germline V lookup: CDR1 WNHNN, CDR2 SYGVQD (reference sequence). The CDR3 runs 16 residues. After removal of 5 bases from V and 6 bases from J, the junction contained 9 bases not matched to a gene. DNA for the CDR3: TGCGCCAGCAGTTATTCTAGCGGGAGGTCGGCCAATGAGCAGTTCTTC. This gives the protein CASSYSSGRSANEQFF.

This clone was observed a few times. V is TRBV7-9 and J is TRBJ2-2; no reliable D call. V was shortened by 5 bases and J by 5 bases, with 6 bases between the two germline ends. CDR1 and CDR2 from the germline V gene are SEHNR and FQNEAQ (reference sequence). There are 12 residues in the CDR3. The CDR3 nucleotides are TGTGCCAGCAGCCCAAAGACCGGGGAGCTGTTTTTT. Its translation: CASSPKTGELFF.

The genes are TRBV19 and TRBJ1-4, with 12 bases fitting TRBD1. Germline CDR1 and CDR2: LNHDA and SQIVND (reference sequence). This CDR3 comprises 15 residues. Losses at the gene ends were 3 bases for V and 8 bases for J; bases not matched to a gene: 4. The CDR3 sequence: CASSMGTGGLEKLFF. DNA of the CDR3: TGTGCCAGTAGTATGGGGACAGGGGGCCTCGAAAAACTGTTTTTT.

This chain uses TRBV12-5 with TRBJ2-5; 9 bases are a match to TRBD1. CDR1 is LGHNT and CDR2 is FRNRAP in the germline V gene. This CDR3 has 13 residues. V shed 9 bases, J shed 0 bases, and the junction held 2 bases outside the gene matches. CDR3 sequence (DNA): TGTGCTAGAGGACAGGGGAACCAAGAGACCCAGTACTTC. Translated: CARGQGNQETQYF.